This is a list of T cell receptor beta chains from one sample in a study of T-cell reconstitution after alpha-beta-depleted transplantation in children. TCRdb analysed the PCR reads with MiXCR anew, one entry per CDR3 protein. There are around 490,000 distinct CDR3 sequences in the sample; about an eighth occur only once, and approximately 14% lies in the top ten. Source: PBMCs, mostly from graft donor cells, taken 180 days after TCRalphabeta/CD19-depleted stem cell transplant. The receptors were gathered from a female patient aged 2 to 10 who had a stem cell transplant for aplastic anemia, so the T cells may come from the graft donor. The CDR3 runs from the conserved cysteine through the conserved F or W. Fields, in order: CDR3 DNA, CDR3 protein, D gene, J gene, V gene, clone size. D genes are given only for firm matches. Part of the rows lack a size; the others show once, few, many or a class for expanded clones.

TGCAGCGTTCGGGACAGGGGGTACAATGAGCAGTTCTTC	CSVRDRGYNEQFF	TRBD1	TRBJ2-1	TRBV29-1	-
TGCAGTGCTAGAGATCCATGGATGGGGCCCGGAGAAAAACTGTTTTTT	CSARDPWMGPGEKLFF	-	TRBJ1-4	TRBV20-1	few
TGTGCCAGCAGCTTAGATGCATGGGAGCAGTTCTTC	CASSLDAWEQFF	-	TRBJ2-1	TRBV11-2	many
TGTGCCACCAAGGATGGCTCCTACAATGAGCAGTTCTTC	CATKDGSYNEQFF	-	TRBJ2-1	TRBV15	few
TGTGCCAGCAGCTTAGGGGTCGGGACAGGGGAGGACTACACCTTC	CASSLGVGTGEDYTF	TRBD1	TRBJ1-2	TRBV7-6	-
TGTGCCAGCAGCTCAAACGGAAACACCATATATTTT	CASSSNGNTIYF	-	TRBJ1-3	TRBV28	few
TGCAGTGCTAGAGCTGCAGGGGCACGAAACACCATATATTTT	CSARAAGARNTIYF	-	TRBJ1-3	TRBV20-1	-
TGTGCCAGCAGTTTCGCAGGGGGTATATACAATGAGCAGTTCTTC	CASSFAGGIYNEQFF	TRBD1	TRBJ2-1	TRBV12-3/TRBV12-4	few
TGCGCCAGCAGCCAAGTAGTACCATCCTATGGCTACACCTTC	CASSQVVPSYGYTF	-	TRBJ1-2	TRBV4-3	few
TGCAGCGTAGAAGAGAGAGGGACTAGCGGGAGAGCTCTTAGCTCCTACAATGAGCAGTTCTTC	CSVEERGTSGRALSSYNEQFF	TRBD2	TRBJ2-1	TRBV29-1	-
TGTGCCAGCAGCCCGGACGTTCCGGATACGCAGTATTTT	CASSPDVPDTQYF	-	TRBJ2-3	TRBV12-3/TRBV12-4	few
TGTGCCAGCAGCCGCGACAGGGCTACAGTTAACTATGGCTACACCTTC	CASSRDRATVNYGYTF	TRBD1	TRBJ1-2	TRBV27	-
TGTGCCAGCAGTGAAAGGAGTAACACCGGGGAGCTGTTTTTT	CASSERSNTGELFF	-	TRBJ2-2	TRBV25-1	few
TGCGCCAGCAGCTTGATTAGGGGGTTCTATGGCTACACCTTC	CASSLIRGFYGYTF	-	TRBJ1-2	TRBV5-1	few
TGCAGTGCTAGGATCTTGGAATGGAGTCGGGAAGAGACCCAGTACTTC	CSARILEWSREETQYF	-	TRBJ2-5	TRBV20-1	few
TGCGCCAGCAGCTTTCCCACAAACTCTGGGGCCAACGTCCTGACTTTC	CASSFPTNSGANVLTF	-	TRBJ2-6	TRBV5-1	few
TGCGCCAGCAAAAAGGGCCCAAACACAGATACGCAGTATTTT	CASKKGPNTDTQYF	-	TRBJ2-3	TRBV5-1	many
TGTGCCAGCAGCGCCCGGCAGGTCTCCTACAATGAGCAGTTCTTC	CASSARQVSYNEQFF	-	TRBJ2-1	TRBV9	many
TGTGCCAGCAGCTCGACAGGGTCTACTGAAGCTTTCTTT	CASSSTGSTEAFF	TRBD1	TRBJ1-1	TRBV7-9	many
TGTGCCAGCAGCTCGCTTCCGGGACAGAGACTAGCGGGAGAGTTGTACGAGCAGTACTTC	CASSSLPGQRLAGELYEQYF	TRBD2	TRBJ2-7	TRBV3-1	few
TGTGCCAGCAGCCAAGACGGAAACATTCAGTACTTC	CASSQDGNIQYF	-	TRBJ2-4	TRBV3-1	-
TGCAGCTGCACCCCACTAGACAATGAGCAGTTCTTC	CSCTPLDNEQFF	-	TRBJ2-1	TRBV29-1	few
TGTGCCAGCAGCTTAGATGGGAGGGCCGTGAACACTGAAGCTTTCTTT	CASSLDGRAVNTEAFF	-	TRBJ1-1	TRBV11-2	-
TGTGCCAGCAGTGAACCGGGACTAGCGGGAGGGCCGACGTACTTC	CASSEPGLAGGPTYF	TRBD2	TRBJ2-4	TRBV25-1	many
TGTGCCAGCAGCCTTAAAACCTCCTCCTTCACTGAGCAGTTCTTC	CASSLKTSSFTEQFF	-	TRBJ2-1	TRBV3-1	-
TGCGCCAGCAGCTTGACTAAGGCTTGGCAGTTCTTC	CASSLTKAWQFF	-	TRBJ2-1	TRBV5-1	few
TGTGCCAGCAGTCGGCGGGGGGTTGTCCAAGAGACCCAGTACTTC	CASSRRGVVQETQYF	TRBD2	TRBJ2-5	TRBV28	-
TGCGCCAGCAGCTTGGCCCGGCTAGCGGGAAATGAGCAGTTCTTC	CASSLARLAGNEQFF	TRBD2	TRBJ2-1	TRBV5-1	-
TGTGCCAGCAGCTTGGGGGGGAGGCCGGATGAAGCTTTCTTT	CASSLGGRPDEAFF	-	TRBJ1-1	TRBV5-6	many
TGTGCCAGCAGTTACGATACGGTGCGACAGCCCCAGCATTTT	CASSYDTVRQPQHF	-	TRBJ1-5	TRBV6-5	-
TGCGCCAGCAGCTTTCGACTAGCGGGGTCGCCGGGAGAGCAGTACTTC	CASSFRLAGSPGEQYF	TRBD2	TRBJ2-7	TRBV5-1	few
TGTGCCAGCAGCTTGGCTTCTAGCGGTACCTACGAGCAGTACTTC	CASSLASSGTYEQYF	TRBD2	TRBJ2-7	TRBV7-2	few
TGTGCCAGCGCCTACAATGAGCAGTTCTTC	CASAYNEQFF	-	TRBJ2-1	TRBV7-9	few
TGTGCCAGCAGTTACGGGCGCCTAGCGGGTAGCACAGATACGCAGTATTTT	CASSYGRLAGSTDTQYF	TRBD2	TRBJ2-3	TRBV6-2/TRBV6-3	-
TGTGCCAGCAGCCAAGATTTGCTGGCCACAGATACGCAGTATTTT	CASSQDLLATDTQYF	-	TRBJ2-3	TRBV14	-
TGCAGTGCTGAGTACGGAGGCGAGCAGTACTTC	CSAEYGGEQYF	-	TRBJ2-7	TRBV20-1	-
TGTGCCACCAGTGACGGCAGGAGCAATCAGCCCCAGCATTTT	CATSDGRSNQPQHF	-	TRBJ1-5	TRBV24-1	few
TGTGCCAGCAGTCTGCGACTAGCGGGAGTAGAAGAGACCCAGTACTTC	CASSLRLAGVEETQYF	TRBD2	TRBJ2-5	TRBV6-5	few
TGTGCCAGCAGGCGGCAGGGTACCCCTCGGAATGAGCAGTTCTTC	CASRRQGTPRNEQFF	-	TRBJ2-1	TRBV11-3	-
TGTGCCAGCAGCGCAAGCACCGGGGAGCTGTTTTTT	CASSASTGELFF	-	TRBJ2-2	TRBV28	few
TGTGCCAGCAGTTCGGGACAGGGACCTTACAATGAGCAGTTCTTC	CASSSGQGPYNEQFF	TRBD1	TRBJ2-1	TRBV28	-
TGCAGTGCTAGAGATCTTCGAGGCAATGAGCAGTTCTTC	CSARDLRGNEQFF	-	TRBJ2-1	TRBV20-1	-
TGTGCCAGCAGTTACCAGGGCGACACAGATACGCAGTATTTT	CASSYQGDTDTQYF	-	TRBJ2-3	TRBV27	few
TGTGCCAGCAGTTTATCGCGACGCTATGGCTACACCTTC	CASSLSRRYGYTF	-	TRBJ1-2	TRBV28	-
TGTGCCAGCAGTGATGACACCACCTACGAGCAGTACTTC	CASSDDTTYEQYF	-	TRBJ2-7	TRBV25-1	-
TGTGCCTGGTCCGTAGCCCCCGGCGACACAGATACGCAGTATTTT	CAWSVAPGDTDTQYF	-	TRBJ2-3	TRBV30	-
TGTGCCAGCAGTGACTGGGGCACCGGGGAGCTGTTTTTT	CASSDWGTGELFF	-	TRBJ2-2	TRBV6-4	few
TGTGCCAGCCTACCGCCAAGGGGGGGAGGATCGCTATCGCATGGCTACACCTTC	CASLPPRGGGSLSHGYTF	-	TRBJ1-2	TRBV2	-
TGTGCCAGCAGCTTGTATACGGCTTCATTCTACGAGCAGTACTTC	CASSLYTASFYEQYF	-	TRBJ2-7	TRBV5-5	-
TGCAGCGTTTATATCTACGTTGGGGTTACAGGGGGCGGAGAGACCCAGTACTTC	CSVYIYVGVTGGGETQYF	TRBD1	TRBJ2-5	TRBV29-1	few
TGTGCCAGCAGCACCCAGACAGGGGCTTGGTACAATGAGCAGTTCTTC	CASSTQTGAWYNEQFF	TRBD1	TRBJ2-1	TRBV7-2	-
TGCGCCAGCAGGGACTTACGACAGGGTGAAGGCTACACCTTC	CASRDLRQGEGYTF	TRBD1	TRBJ1-2	TRBV5-1	few
TGTGCCAGCAGCCAAGAGCATGGTTTCTCTGGAAACACCATATATTTT	CASSQEHGFSGNTIYF	-	TRBJ1-3	TRBV4-2	-
TGTGCTAGTGGTTTGGTTATGGGGTTCACAGATACGCAGTATTTT	CASGLVMGFTDTQYF	-	TRBJ2-3	TRBV12-5	-